The 13 T cell receptor beta chains below come from one sample, sequenced in a study of blood T cell repertoires in COVID-19. Sequencing used immunoSEQ multiplex PCR; TCRdb keeps in-frame clones, though not all of them. The repertoire consists of approximately 180,000 clones, with around nine tenths occurring once and the leading ten covering 20% to 25%. Material for sequencing was peripheral blood. Every receptor here comes from a man in his 60s with active or convalescent COVID-19.

Comments on this clone: A read error may explain this, as a much larger clone is one base away. In nucleotides, the CDR3 is TGTGCCAGCAGCGTGGGACAGAACACTGAAGCTTTCTTT. Translated: CASSVGQNTEAFF. The V call is TRBV7-8, the J call TRBJ1-1, with a weak D call TRBD1 (6 bases). The CDR3 totals 13 residues. The germline CDR1 and CDR2 sequences are SGHVS and FQNEAQ. The V end was cut by 5 bases, the J end by 1 base, with 8 bases between.

The chain couples TRBV5-4 to TRBJ2-1, with D possibly matching TRBD2 (5 bases). CDR3 length equals 15 residues. The germline CDR1 and CDR2 sequences are SGHNT and YYREEE (reference sequence). The germline V and J ends were trimmed by 4 bases and 0 bases, with 11 bases remaining between them. This CDR3 is CASSPAGGSYNEQFF. The CDR3 DNA reads TGTGCCAGCAGCCCGGCGGGCGGCTCCTACAATGAGCAGTTCTTC. Together with reference TRBV5-4 and TRBJ2-1, the CDR3 gives the full variable domain: ETGVTQSPTHLIKTRGQQVTLRCSSQSGHNTVSWYQQALGQGPQFIFQYYREEENGRGNFPPRFSGLQFPNYSSELNVNALELDDSALYLCASSPAGGSYNEQFFGPGTRLTVL.

The chain is built from TRBV5-1 and TRBJ1-6, with 9 bases aligning to TRBD1. CDR3 length: 12 amino acids. Germline loops: CDR1 SGHRS, CDR2 YFSETQ. V lost 5 bases, J lost 14 bases, and 5 bases stayed unmatched. CDR3 sequence (DNA): TGCGCCAGCAGTTCGGACAGGGGCACCCTCCACTTT. It specifies CASSSDRGTLHF.

The V and J genes are TRBV3-1 (or the pseudogene TRBV3-2) and TRBJ2-7, with TRBD1 matching over 9 bases. The trim removed 5 bases at V and 2 bases at J, leaving 10 bases unmatched. In germline, CDR1 is LGHDT, CDR2 YNNKEL (reference sequence). This CDR3 has 16 residues. Written as DNA, the CDR3 is TGTGCCAGCAGCGGGTTTCCGGGACAGGGAGCCTACGAGCAGTACTTC. Translating gives CASSGFPGQGAYEQYF.

The CDR3 spells CASSEKDREGNQPQHF. Here the CDR3 DNA reads TGTGCCAGCAGTGAAAAGGACAGGGAGGGAAATCAGCCCCAGCATTTT. The gene calls are TRBV2 and TRBJ1-5; 8 nucleotides agree with TRBD1. This CDR3 spans 16 amino acids. Losses at the gene ends were 2 bases for V and 4 bases for J; bases not matched to a gene: 7. The germline V gene encodes CDR1 SNHLY and CDR2 FYNNEI.

This clone was found once. The V and J genes are TRBV19 and TRBJ2-2, with 7 nucleotides matching TRBD1. V gave up 7 bases and J gave up 7 bases; unmatched junction bases: 6. This CDR3 contains 13 residues. CDR1 is LNHDA and CDR2 is SQIVND in the germline V gene (reference sequence). The CDR3 region is CASNRQGRGELFF. CDR3 nucleotides: TGTGCCAGTAATCGACAGGGCCGCGGGGAGCTGTTTTTT.

This chain joins TRBV18 and TRBJ2-3, with TRBD1 identical over 9 bases. V lost 2 bases to trimming and J lost 2 bases; unmatched junction nucleotides: 5. In germline, CDR1 is KGHSH, CDR2 LQKENI. This CDR3 has 16 amino acids. The CDR3: CASSPDGTGNTDTQYF. The CDR3 region has the DNA TGTGCCAGCTCACCAGACGGGACAGGGAACACAGATACGCAGTATTTT.

V and J are TRBV24-1 and TRBJ2-1; TRBD1 might be the D (6 bases). Germline loops: CDR1 KGHDR, CDR2 SFDVKD. CDR3 length: 12 amino acids. Trimming removed 6 bases at V and 15 bases at J, with 17 bases between. The CDR3 sequence is CATSPTGSAWFF. The CDR3 DNA follows: TGTGCCACCAGTCCTACAGGGTCAGCTTGGTTCTTC.

V and J are TRBV18 and TRBJ2-1; the match to TRBD2 covers 12 bases. V gave up 3 bases and J gave up 15 bases; unmatched junction bases: 6. This CDR3 is 13 amino acids long. Germline values: CDR1 KGHSH, CDR2 LQKENI. In DNA, the CDR3 is TGTGCCAGCTCACCTCCTAGCGGGGGGGCGCGGTTCTTC. It codes for CASSPPSGGARFF.

The chain carries TRBV11-2 and TRBJ1-4, with D unresolved. V was clipped by 5 bases and J by 8 bases, with 18 bases between them. The CDR3 sequence is 15 residues long. CDR1 is SGHAT, CDR2 FQNNGV, per germline. The CDR3 here is CASSLTGISREKLFF. In DNA form, the CDR3 reads TGTGCCAGCAGCCTAACCGGGATCTCTAGGGAAAAACTGTTTTTT. The full variable domain, rest sourced from reference TRBV11-2 and TRBJ1-4, is EAGVAQSPRYKIIEKRQSVAFWCNPISGHATLYWYQQILGQGPKLLIQFQNNGVVDDSQLPKDRFSAERLKGVDSTLKIQPAKLEDSAVYLCASSLTGISREKLFFGSGTQLSVL.

This chain connects TRBV6-5 to TRBJ2-2; TRBD1 aligns across 7 bases. The CDR3 sequence is 14 residues long. V lost 11 bases, J lost 0 bases, and 6 bases stayed unmatched. Germline CDR1 reads MNHEY; CDR2 reads SVGAGI. CDR3 amino acids: CACRGQTNTGELFF. The CDR3 coding sequence is TGTGCCTGTAGGGGACAGACGAACACCGGGGAGCTGTTTTTT.

The rearrangement links TRBV7-9 to TRBJ1-1; D not resolved. The V gene lost 1 base and the J gene lost 0 bases, with 6 bases spanning the gap. CDR3 length equals 14 residues. Germline CDR1 is SEHNR and CDR2 is FQNEAQ (reference sequence). The CDR3 coding sequence is TGTGCCAGCAGCTTAGGAGTCCTGAACACTGAAGCTTTCTTT. This translates into CASSLGVLNTEAFF.

The rearrangement joins TRBV15 to TRBJ1-4; D unresolved. Trimming stripped 3 bases from V and 11 bases from J, with 13 bases between. The CDR3 runs 13 residues. CDR1 and CDR2 (germline): LNHNV, YYDKDF (reference sequence). The CDR3 coding sequence is TGTGCCACCAGCAGCGAGGGAGAGGACAAACTGTTTTTT. Amino acids: CATSSEGEDKLFF.